Following are 15 T cell receptor beta chains from one sample sequenced in a study of T cells in Graves' hyperthyroidism and ophthalmopathy. TCR beta CDR3 regions were amplified from RNA. HTBI primers drove first-round RT-PCR of the TCR CDR3. One entry per CDR3 protein, called by TCRdb with MiXCR from the multiplex PCR reads. Of hundreds of thousands of distinct CDR3 sequences in the sample, around 15% are singletons; the top ten hold over 3.5%. Sequenced input: blood. The origin of the receptors is a woman younger than 45 with Graves' hyperthyroidism.

This clonotype appeared many times. The chain recombines TRBV30 with TRBJ1-2; 9 nucleotides align to TRBD1. The CDR3 is 13 amino acids. Per germline, CDR1 GTSNPN and CDR2 SVGIG (reference sequence). V shed 4 bases, J shed 6 bases, and the junction held 6 bases outside the gene matches. The DNA for the CDR3 is TGTGCCTGGACCAGGGGACAGGGTCATGGCTACACCTTC. Translating gives CAWTRGQGHGYTF.

A few counts support this clonotype. V usage is TRBV28 and J usage is TRBJ1-5; no clear D gene. The CDR3 totals 16 residues. V was trimmed by 5 bases and J by 9 bases, leaving 23 bases between them. Germline values: CDR1 MDHEN, CDR2 SYDVKM. The CDR3 sequence: CASSPPDGFPIRPQHF. CDR3 in DNA: TGTGCCAGCAGTCCCCCGGACGGTTTCCCTATTCGGCCCCAGCATTTT.

The table lists this clonotype with many counts. The rearrangement joins TRBV28 to TRBJ2-3, with TRBD2 matching over 7 bases. Germline lookup yields CDR1 MDHEN and CDR2 SYDVKM. There are 18 residues in the CDR3. V shed 3 bases and J 0 bases; nucleotides not matched to a gene: 12. CDR3 residues: CASSLVAGQKTSTDTQYF. The CDR3 nucleotides are TGTGCCAGCAGTTTGGTAGCGGGCCAGAAAACTAGCACAGATACGCAGTATTTT.

This clonotype was seen more than once but under ten times. The genes are TRBV3-1 and TRBJ1-6, with a possible D match to TRBD1 (5 bases). From germline, CDR1 is LGHDT and CDR2 YNNKEL (reference sequence). Trimming took off 1 base at V and 7 bases at J, with 8 bases between the two ends. The CDR3 contains 14 residues. The CDR3 DNA reads as TGTGCCAGCAGCCAAGGGGACGGGAATTCACCCCTCCACTTT. Translating it yields CASSQGDGNSPLHF.

The chain joins TRBV4-2 to TRBJ2-7; 7 bases fit TRBD1. The CDR3 runs 13 residues. Germline CDR1 is LGHNA and CDR2 is YNFKEQ. Losses at the gene ends were 0 bases for V and 7 bases for J; bases not matched to a gene: 3. In DNA, the CDR3 is TGTGCCAGCAGCCAAGATTTGGGACAGGAGCAGTACTTC. Its protein product is CASSQDLGQEQYF.

The gene calls are TRBV7-2 and TRBJ1-1; D might be TRBD1 (5 bases). This CDR3 is built from 15 residues. The V end lost 5 bases, the J end lost 5 bases, and 18 bases lay between the germline ends. Germline assignment: CDR1 SGHTA and CDR2 FQGNSA. CDR3 bases: TGTGCCAGCAGCGGGACTGACTGGCTGGGGACTGAAGCTTTCTTT. This sequence encodes CASSGTDWLGTEAFF.

This clonotype was counted many times. J is TRBJ2-3 and V is TRBV20-1; D call uncertain. Germline V CDR1 and CDR2: DFQATT, SNEGSKA (reference sequence). This CDR3 comprises 11 residues. V was pared by 6 bases and J by 2 bases, with 6 bases between. CDR3 nucleotide sequence: TGCAGTGCCCCACCCACAGATACGCAGTATTTT. This codes for CSAPPTDTQYF.

The genes are TRBV5-1 and TRBJ2-5; D is perhaps TRBD1 (6 bases). The CDR3 is 16 amino acids. V was clipped by 6 bases and J by 4 bases, with 22 bases between them. Germline assignment: CDR1 SGHRS and CDR2 YFSETQ. The CDR3, as DNA: TGCGCCAGCACCCTTTCCGGGACAAATCCCCCAGAGACCCAGTACTTC. Encoded protein: CASTLSGTNPPETQYF.

J is TRBJ2-3 and V is TRBV3-1, with 14 nucleotides matching TRBD2. Germline CDR1 reads LGHDT; CDR2 reads YNNKEL (reference sequence). The CDR3 consists of 20 residues. Trimming removed 4 bases from V and 4 bases from J; junction bases left unmatched: 16. Here the CDR3 reads CASSLFETSGRELFPDTQYF. As DNA, the CDR3 is TGTGCCAGCAGCCTTTTTGAGACTAGCGGGAGGGAACTTTTCCCAGATACGCAGTATTTT.

This chain links TRBV2 with TRBJ2-1, with D unclear. Germline V lookup: CDR1 SNHLY, CDR2 FYNNEI. V lost 8 bases and J 6 bases, leaving 8 bases between the germline ends. The CDR3 loop spans 11 amino acids. The CDR3 loop is CASYLGNEQFF. The CDR3 nucleotides read TGTGCCAGCTACCTAGGCAATGAGCAGTTCTTC.

There are a few counts of this clonotype. The rearrangement links TRBV6-1 to TRBJ2-1; 7 nucleotides match TRBD1. The CDR3 has 13 amino acids. V was pared by 7 bases and J by 10 bases, with 10 bases of the junction left unmatched. Germline CDR1 reads MNHNS; CDR2 reads SASEGT. Here the CDR3 reads CASTVSRGREQFF. The CDR3 DNA follows: TGTGCCAGCACTGTCTCCAGGGGGAGAGAGCAGTTCTTC.

The rearrangement uses TRBV2 and TRBJ2-2; D gene uncertain. CDR1 is SNHLY, CDR2 FYNNEI, per germline. This CDR3 contains 12 residues. Deletions cut 11 bases from V and 4 bases from J, with 11 bases between. For the CDR3, the DNA is TGTGCCGGCCAAACGAGCACCGGGGAGCTGTTTTTT. The encoded protein is CAGQTSTGELFF.

A word on this clonotype: A much larger clone differs by one base, so this may be a read error. The chain employs TRBV12-3 or TRBV12-4 and TRBJ2-7, with a tentative D call TRBD1 (5 bases). The CDR3 loop spans 14 amino acids. Trimming left V 7 bases short and J 6 bases short, with 19 bases between. CDR3 region: CASNGHQGGREQYF. In nucleotides, the CDR3 is TGTGCCAGCAATGGTCACCAGGGTGGTCGCGAGCAGTACTTC.

This clonotype has ten or more counts. This rearrangement joins TRBV2 to TRBJ2-1; D remains unclear. This CDR3 contains 19 residues. V was trimmed by 4 bases and J by 0 bases, leaving 22 bases between them. Germline V gene lookup returns CDR1 SNHLY and CDR2 FYNNEI. CDR3 residues: CASSGIQSFSPSSYNEQFF. The CDR3 DNA reads as TGTGCCAGCAGTGGGATTCAGAGCTTTTCTCCTAGCTCCTACAATGAGCAGTTCTTC.

This clonotype showed up many times. This rearrangement joins TRBV3-1 to TRBJ1-1; D is possibly TRBD1 (5 bases). The length of the CDR3 is 15 residues. The V gene's germline CDR1 is LGHDT and CDR2 YNNKEL (reference sequence). V was pared by 3 bases and J by 5 bases, with 16 bases between. The CDR3 region has the DNA TGTGCCAGCAGCCAGTACGAAAGGGGTTATACTGAAGCTTTCTTT. Protein product: CASSQYERGYTEAFF.